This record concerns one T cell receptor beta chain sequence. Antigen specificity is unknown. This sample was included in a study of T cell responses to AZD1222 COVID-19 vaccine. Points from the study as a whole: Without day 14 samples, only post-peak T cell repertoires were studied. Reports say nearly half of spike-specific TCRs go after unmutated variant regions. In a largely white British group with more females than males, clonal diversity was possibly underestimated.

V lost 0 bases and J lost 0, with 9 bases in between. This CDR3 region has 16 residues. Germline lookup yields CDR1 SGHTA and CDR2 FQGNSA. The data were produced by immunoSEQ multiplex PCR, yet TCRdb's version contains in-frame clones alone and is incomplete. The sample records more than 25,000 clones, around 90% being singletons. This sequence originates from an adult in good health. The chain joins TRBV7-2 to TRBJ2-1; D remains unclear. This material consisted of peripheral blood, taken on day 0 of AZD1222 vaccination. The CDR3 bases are TGTGCCAGCAGCTTAGCGCGCTGGAGCTCCTACAATGAGCAGTTCTTC. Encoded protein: CASSLARWSSYNEQFF. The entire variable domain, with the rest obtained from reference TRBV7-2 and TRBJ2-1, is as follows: GAGVSQSPSNKVTEKGKDVELRCDPISGHTALYWYRQSLGQGLEFLIYFQGNSAPDKSGLPSDRFSAERTGGSVSTLTIQRTQQEDSAVYLCASSLARWSSYNEQFFGPGTRLTVL.